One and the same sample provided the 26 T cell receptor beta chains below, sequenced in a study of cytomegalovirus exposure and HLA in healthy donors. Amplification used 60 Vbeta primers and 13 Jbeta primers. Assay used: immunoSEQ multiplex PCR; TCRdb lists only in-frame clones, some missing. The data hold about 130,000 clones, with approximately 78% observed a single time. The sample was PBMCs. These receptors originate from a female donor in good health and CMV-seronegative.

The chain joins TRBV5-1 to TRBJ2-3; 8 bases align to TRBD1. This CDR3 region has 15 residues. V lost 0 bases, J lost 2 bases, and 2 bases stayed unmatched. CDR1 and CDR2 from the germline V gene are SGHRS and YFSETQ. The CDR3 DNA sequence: TGCGCCAGCAGCTTGGGACAGGGGAACACAGATACGCAGTATTTT. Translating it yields CASSLGQGNTDTQYF.

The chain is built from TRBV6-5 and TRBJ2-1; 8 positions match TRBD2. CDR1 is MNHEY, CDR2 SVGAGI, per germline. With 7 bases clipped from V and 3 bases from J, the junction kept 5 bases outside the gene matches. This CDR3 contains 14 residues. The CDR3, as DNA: TGTGCCAGCATGCGGGAGGTATACTACAATGAGCAGTTCTTC. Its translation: CASMREVYYNEQFF.

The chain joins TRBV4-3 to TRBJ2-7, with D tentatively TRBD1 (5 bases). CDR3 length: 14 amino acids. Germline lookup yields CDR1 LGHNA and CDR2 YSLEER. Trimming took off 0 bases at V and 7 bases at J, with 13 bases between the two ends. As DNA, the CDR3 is TGCGCCAGCAGCCAAGACAGGGCTACTGTAGAGCAGTACTTC. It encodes CASSQDRATVEQYF.

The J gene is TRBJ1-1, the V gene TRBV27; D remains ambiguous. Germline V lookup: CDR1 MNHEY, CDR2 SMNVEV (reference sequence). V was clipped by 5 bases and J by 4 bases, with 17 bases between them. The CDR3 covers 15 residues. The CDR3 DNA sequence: TGTGCCAGCAGTCCCACTCTAAGAGGCGGCACTGAAGCTTTCTTT. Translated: CASSPTLRGGTEAFF.

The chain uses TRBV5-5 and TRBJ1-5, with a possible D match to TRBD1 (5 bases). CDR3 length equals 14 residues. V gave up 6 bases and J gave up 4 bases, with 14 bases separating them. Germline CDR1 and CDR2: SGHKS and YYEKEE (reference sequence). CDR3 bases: TGTGCCAGCAAAGTGGGGGACTTTAATCAGCCCCAGCATTTT. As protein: CASKVGDFNQPQHF.

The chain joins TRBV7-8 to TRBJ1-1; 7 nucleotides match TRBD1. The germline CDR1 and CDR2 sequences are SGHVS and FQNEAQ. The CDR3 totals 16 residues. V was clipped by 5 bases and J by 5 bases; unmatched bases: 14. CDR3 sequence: CASSTNLGGVGTEAFF. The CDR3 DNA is TGTGCCAGCAGCACCAACCTAGGGGGCGTAGGGACTGAAGCTTTCTTT.

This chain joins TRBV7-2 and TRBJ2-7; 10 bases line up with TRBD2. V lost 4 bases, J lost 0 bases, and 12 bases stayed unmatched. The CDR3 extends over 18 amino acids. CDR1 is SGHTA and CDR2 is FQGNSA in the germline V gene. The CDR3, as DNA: TGTGCCAGCAGCTCCCTAGCGGGAGCCCAAGGGAGCTCCTACGAGCAGTACTTC. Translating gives CASSSLAGAQGSSYEQYF.

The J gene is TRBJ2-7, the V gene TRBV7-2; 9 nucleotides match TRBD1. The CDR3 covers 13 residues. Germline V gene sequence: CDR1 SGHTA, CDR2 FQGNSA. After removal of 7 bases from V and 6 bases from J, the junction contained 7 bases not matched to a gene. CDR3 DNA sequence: TGTGCCAGCACCCCTCGGGACAGGGTCGAGCAGTACTTC. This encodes CASTPRDRVEQYF. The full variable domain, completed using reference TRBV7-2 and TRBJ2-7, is GAGVSQSPSNKVTEKGKDVELRCDPISGHTALYWYRQSLGQGLEFLIYFQGNSAPDKSGLPSDRFSAERTGGSVSTLTIQRTQQEDSAVYLCASTPRDRVEQYFGPGTRLTVT.

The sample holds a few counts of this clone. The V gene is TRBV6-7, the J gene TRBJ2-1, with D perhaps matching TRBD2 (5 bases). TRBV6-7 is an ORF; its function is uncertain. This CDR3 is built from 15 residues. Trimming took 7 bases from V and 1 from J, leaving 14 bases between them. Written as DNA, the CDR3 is TGTGCCAGCAACCCTGAAGCGGAGTCCTACAATGAGCAGTTCTTC. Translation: CASNPEAESYNEQFF.

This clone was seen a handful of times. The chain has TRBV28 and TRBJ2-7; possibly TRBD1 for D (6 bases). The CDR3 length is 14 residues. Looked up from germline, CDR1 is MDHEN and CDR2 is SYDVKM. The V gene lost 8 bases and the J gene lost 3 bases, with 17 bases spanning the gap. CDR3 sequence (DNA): TGTGCCAGCTCCGAAGGTGGGGGCATCTACGAGCAGTACTTC. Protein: CASSEGGGIYEQYF.

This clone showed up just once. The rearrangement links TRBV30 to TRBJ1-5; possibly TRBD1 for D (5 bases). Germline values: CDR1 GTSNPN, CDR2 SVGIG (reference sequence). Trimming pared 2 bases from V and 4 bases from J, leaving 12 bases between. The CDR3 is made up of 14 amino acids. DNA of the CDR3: TGTGCCTGGAGTCTGGCCGGGGGAAATCAGCCCCAGCATTTT. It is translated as CAWSLAGGNQPQHF. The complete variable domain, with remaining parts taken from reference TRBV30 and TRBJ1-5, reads SQTIHQWPATLVQPVGSPLSLECTVEGTSNPNLYWYRQAAGRGLQLLFYSVGIGQISSEVPQNLSASRPQDRQFILSSKKLLLSDSGFYLCAWSLAGGNQPQHFGDGTRLSIL.

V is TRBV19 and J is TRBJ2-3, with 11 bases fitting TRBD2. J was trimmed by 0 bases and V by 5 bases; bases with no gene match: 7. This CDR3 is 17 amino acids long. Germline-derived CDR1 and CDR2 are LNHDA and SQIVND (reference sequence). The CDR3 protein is CASSWLAGGISTDTQYF. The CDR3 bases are TGTGCCAGTAGTTGGCTAGCGGGAGGAATAAGCACAGATACGCAGTATTTT.

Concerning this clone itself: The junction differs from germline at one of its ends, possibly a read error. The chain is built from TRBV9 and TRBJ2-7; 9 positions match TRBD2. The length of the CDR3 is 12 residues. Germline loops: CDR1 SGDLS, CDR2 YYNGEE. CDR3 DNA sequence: TGTGCCAGTAGCGGGAGTAGCTACGAGCAGTACTTC. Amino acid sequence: CASSGSSYEQYF.

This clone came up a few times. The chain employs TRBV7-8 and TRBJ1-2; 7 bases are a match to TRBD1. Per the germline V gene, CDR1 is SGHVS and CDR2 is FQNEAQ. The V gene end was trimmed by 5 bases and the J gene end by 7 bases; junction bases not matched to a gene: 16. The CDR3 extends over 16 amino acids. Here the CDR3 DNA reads TGTGCCAGCAGCAAAAATCCGGGACAGTTCGTTTCTGGCTACACCTTC. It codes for CASSKNPGQFVSGYTF.

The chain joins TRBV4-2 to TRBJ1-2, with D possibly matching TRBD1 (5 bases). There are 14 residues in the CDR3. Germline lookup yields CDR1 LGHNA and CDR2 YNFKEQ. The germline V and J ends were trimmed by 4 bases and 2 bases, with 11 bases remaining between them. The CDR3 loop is CASSLREKNYGYTF. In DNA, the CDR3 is TGTGCCAGCAGCCTCAGGGAAAAAAACTATGGCTACACCTTC.

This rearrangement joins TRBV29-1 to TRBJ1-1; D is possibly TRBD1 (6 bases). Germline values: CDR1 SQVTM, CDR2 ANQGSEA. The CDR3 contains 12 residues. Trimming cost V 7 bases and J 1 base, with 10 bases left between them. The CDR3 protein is CSARTANTEAFF. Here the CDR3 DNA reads TGCAGCGCCCGGACAGCGAACACTGAAGCTTTCTTT.

The CDR3 loop is CASSLRLAGGNEQFF. CDR3 in DNA: TGTGCCAGCAGCTTAAGACTAGCGGGAGGAAATGAGCAGTTCTTC. The genes are TRBV11-3 and TRBJ2-1; 13 positions match TRBD2. This CDR3 region has 15 residues. V shed 2 bases and J 7 bases; nucleotides not matched to a gene: 2. Germline lookup yields CDR1 SGHNT and CDR2 YENEEA.

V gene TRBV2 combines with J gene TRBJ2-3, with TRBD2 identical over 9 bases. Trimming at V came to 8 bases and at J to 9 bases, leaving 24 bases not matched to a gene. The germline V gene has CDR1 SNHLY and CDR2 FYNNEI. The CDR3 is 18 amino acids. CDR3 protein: CASPPRTSAPRADMTQYF. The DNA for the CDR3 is TGTGCCAGCCCGCCCCGGACTAGCGCCCCGAGGGCAGATATGACGCAGTATTTT.

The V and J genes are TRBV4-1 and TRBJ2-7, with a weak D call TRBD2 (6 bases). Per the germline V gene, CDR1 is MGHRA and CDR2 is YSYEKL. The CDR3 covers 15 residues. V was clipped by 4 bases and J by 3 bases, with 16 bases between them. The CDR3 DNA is TGCGCCAGCAGCCTCACCGGGGGTAGAAACTACGAGCAGTACTTC. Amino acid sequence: CASSLTGGRNYEQYF.

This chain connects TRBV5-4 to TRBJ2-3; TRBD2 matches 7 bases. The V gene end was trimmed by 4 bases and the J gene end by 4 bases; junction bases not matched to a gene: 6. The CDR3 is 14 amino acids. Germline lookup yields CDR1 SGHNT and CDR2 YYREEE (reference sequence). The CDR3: CASSPAGRADTQYF. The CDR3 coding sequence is TGTGCCAGCAGCCCCGCAGGGAGGGCAGATACGCAGTATTTT. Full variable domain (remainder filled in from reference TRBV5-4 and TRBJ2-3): ETGVTQSPTHLIKTRGQQVTLRCSSQSGHNTVSWYQQALGQGPQFIFQYYREEENGRGNFPPRFSGLQFPNYSSELNVNALELDDSALYLCASSPAGRADTQYFGPGTRLTVL.

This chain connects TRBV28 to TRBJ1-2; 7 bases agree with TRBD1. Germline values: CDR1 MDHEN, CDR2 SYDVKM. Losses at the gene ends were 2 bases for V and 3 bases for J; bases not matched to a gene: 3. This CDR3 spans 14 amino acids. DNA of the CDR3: TGTGCCAGCAGTTTACTCGGGACAGACTATGGCTACACCTTC. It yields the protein CASSLLGTDYGYTF.

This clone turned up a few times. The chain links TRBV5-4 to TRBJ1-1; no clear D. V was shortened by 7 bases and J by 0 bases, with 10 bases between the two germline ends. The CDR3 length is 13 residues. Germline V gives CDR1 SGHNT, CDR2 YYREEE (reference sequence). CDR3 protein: CASGLQMNTEAFF. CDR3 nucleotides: TGTGCCAGCGGACTGCAGATGAACACTGAAGCTTTCTTT.

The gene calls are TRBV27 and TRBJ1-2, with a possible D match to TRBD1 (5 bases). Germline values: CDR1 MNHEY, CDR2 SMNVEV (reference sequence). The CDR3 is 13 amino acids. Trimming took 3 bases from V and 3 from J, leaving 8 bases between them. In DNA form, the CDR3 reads TGTGCCAGCAGTTTTCGGGGGTACTATGGCTACACCTTC. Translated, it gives CASSFRGYYGYTF.

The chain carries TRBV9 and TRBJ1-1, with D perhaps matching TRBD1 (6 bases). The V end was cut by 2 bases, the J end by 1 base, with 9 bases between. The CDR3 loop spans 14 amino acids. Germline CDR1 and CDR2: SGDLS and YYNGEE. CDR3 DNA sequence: TGTGCCAGCAGCGTGGGGGCAGGGAACACTGAAGCTTTCTTT. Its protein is CASSVGAGNTEAFF. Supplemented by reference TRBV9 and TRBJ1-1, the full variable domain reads DSGVTQTPKHLITATGQRVTLRCSPRSGDLSVYWYQQSLDQGLQFLIQYYNGEERAKGNILERFSAQQFPDLHSELNLSSLELGDSALYFCASSVGAGNTEAFFGQGTRLTVV.

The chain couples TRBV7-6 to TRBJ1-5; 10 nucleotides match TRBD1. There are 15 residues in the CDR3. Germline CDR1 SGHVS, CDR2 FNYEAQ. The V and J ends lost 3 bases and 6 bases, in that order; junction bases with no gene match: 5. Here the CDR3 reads CASSFGTGEGQPQHF. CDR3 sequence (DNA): TGTGCCAGCAGCTTTGGGACAGGGGAAGGTCAGCCCCAGCATTTT.

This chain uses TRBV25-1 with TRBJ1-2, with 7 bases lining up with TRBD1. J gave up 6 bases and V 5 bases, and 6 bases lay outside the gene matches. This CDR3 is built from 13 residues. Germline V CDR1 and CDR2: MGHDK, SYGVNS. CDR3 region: CASSHDGTDGYTF. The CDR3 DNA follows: TGTGCCAGCAGTCACGACGGGACAGATGGCTACACCTTC.